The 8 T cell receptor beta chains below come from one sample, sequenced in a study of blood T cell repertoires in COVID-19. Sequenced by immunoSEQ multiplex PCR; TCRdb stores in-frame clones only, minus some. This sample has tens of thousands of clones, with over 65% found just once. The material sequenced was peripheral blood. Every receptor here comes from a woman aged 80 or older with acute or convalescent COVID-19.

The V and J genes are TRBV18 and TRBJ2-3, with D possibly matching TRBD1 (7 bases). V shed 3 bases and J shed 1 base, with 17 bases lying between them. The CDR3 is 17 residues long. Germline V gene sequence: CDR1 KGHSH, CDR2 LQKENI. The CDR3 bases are TGTGCCAGCTCACCGGAGTATCCCAGGGGGGGCACAGATACGCAGTATTTT. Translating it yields CASSPEYPRGGTDTQYF. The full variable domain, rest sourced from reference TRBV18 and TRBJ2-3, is NAGVMQNPRHLVRRRGQEARLRCSPMKGHSHVYWYRQLPEEGLKFMVYLQKENIIDESGMPKERFSAEFPKEGPSILRIQQVVRGDSAAYFCASSPEYPRGGTDTQYFGPGTRLTVL.

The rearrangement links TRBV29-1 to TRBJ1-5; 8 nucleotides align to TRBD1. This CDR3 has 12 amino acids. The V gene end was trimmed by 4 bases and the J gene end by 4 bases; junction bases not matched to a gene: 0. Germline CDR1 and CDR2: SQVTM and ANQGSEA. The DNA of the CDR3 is TGCAGCGTTGGGACAGGGAATCAGCCCCAGCATTTT. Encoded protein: CSVGTGNQPQHF.

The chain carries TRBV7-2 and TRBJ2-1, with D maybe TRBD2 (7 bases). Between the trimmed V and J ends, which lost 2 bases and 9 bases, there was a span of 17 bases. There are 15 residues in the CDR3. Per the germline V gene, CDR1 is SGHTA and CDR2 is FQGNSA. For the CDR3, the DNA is TGTGCCAGCAGCTTATTTCGGGGGGCGCTTAGTGAGCAGTTCTTC. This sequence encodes CASSLFRGALSEQFF.

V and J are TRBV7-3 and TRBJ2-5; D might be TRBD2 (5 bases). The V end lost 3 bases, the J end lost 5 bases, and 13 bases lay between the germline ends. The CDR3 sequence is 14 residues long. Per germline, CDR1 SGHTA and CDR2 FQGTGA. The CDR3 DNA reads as TGTGCCAGCAGCTTGGCAAGCCCGGGGGAGACCCAGTACTTC. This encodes CASSLASPGETQYF.

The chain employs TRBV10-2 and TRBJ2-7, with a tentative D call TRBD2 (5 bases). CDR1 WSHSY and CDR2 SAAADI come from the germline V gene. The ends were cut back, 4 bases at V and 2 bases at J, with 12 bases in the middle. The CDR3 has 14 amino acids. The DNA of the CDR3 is TGCGCCAGCAGTGTCGAGAGGGTCGCCTACGAGCAGTACTTC. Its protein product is CASSVERVAYEQYF.

The CDR3 bases are TGTGCCAGCAGTTCCCTCCGGACAGGGACCTCCGGGCAGTTCTTC. This encodes CASSSLRTGTSGQFF. The gene calls are TRBV5-4 and TRBJ2-1; 8 bases line up with TRBD1. The trim removed 5 bases at V and 12 bases at J, leaving 16 bases unmatched. The germline V gene encodes CDR1 SGHNT and CDR2 YYREEE (reference sequence). The CDR3 contains 15 residues.

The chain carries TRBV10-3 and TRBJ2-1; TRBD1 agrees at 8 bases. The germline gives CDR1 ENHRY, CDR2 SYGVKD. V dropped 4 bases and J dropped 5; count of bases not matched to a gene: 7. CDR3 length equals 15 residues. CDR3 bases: TGTGCCATCAGTGCCGGGACAGGTATAGACAATGAGCAGTTCTTC. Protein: CAISAGTGIDNEQFF.

Here the CDR3 DNA reads TGTGCCAGCAGCCAAGAGAAAGGGTCGCGACGAGGGGAGACCCAGTACTTC. It is translated as CASSQEKGSRRGETQYF. This chain connects TRBV3-1 (or the pseudogene TRBV3-2) to TRBJ2-5; possible D gene TRBD2, 5 bases. The CDR3 contains 17 residues. CDR1 and CDR2 from the germline V gene are LGHDT and YNNKEL (reference sequence). Between the trimmed V and J ends, which lost 0 bases and 5 bases, there was a span of 19 bases.